This T cell receptor (beta chain) was observed in a study of blood T cells in healthy people across ages. The CDR3 contains 16 residues. Germline CDR1 is MDHEN and CDR2 is SYDVKM. The ends lost 7 bases at V and 7 bases at J; junction bases unmatched: 13. It was about 9.4 milliliters of peripheral blood that were drawn from each donor. As concerns this clonotype: Its antigen remains unidentified.

Next came a second PCR, run for about 7 to 12 cycles, which used a sample-barcoded 5' primer along with a J-beta primer mix. From the 5' RACE reads, TCRdb called clonotypes with MiXCR, one entry per CDR3 protein. Of 600,000 to 1,000,000 distinct CDR3 sequences in the sample, more than 45% were seen once. General study findings and limits: Naive T cell percentage showed a strong correlation with TCR beta diversity. A greater number of naive CD4+ cells and higher diversity distinguished long-lived donors from aged donors.

Source material: blood. V is TRBV28 and J is TRBJ2-1, with 10 nucleotides matching TRBD2. This clonotype was obtained from a man aged 25-40 years in good health. The CDR3 nucleotides are TGTGCCAGCACCCCCACTCTAGCGGGAGTATCAAATGAGCAGTTCTTC. This gives the protein CASTPTLAGVSNEQFF.